Listed below are T cell receptor beta chains from one sample, sequenced in a study of blood T cell repertoires in COVID-19. Profiling relied on immunoSEQ multiplex PCR, and the TCRdb table lists in-frame clones only, not all of them. The sample contains about 400,000 clones, about 90% of which appear only once. Sequencing used PBMCs or T cells enriched from blood (not recorded which). The receptors come from a woman aged 30 to 39 who had recovered from COVID-19. CDR3s include the opening cysteine and the closing phenylalanine or tryptophan. D genes are given only for firm matches. Clone size is not always given. Where it is, it says once, few, many or a class for expanded clones.

15 . TRBD1 TRBJ2-7 TRBV6-5 TGTGCCAGCAGTTTGCAGGGGACAGGCCCTAACGAGCAGTACTTC CASSLQGTGPNEQYF
14 . . TRBJ2-3 TRBV7-2 TGTGCCAGCAGCGAGGGACTTAGCACAGATACGCAGTATTTT CASSEGLSTDTQYF
16 . TRBD1 TRBJ1-6 TRBV19 TGTGCCAGTACCCTAAGACAGGGGATTGGTGATTCACCCCTCCACTTT CASTLRQGIGDSPLHF
14 . TRBD1 TRBJ2-7 TRBV27 TGTGCCAGCAGTTTAGGGACAGGGCAGAGGGAGCAGTACTTC CASSLGTGQREQYF
14 . . TRBJ1-2 TRBV5-4 TGTGCCAGCACCCGGGAGGGTAGGGGAAATGGCTACACCTTC CASTREGRGNGYTF
16 . . TRBJ1-1 TRBV6-1 TGTGCCAGCAGTGATCCAGGGGTGACTCACCACACTGAAGCTTTCTTT CASSDPGVTHHTEAFF
13 . . TRBJ2-7 TRBV5-4 TGTGCCAGCAGACCCGGGAGCTCCTACGAGCAGTACTTC CASRPGSSYEQYF
11 . . TRBJ2-5 TRBV5-1 TGCGCCAGCAGCTTAGAGGAGACCCAGTACTTC CASSLEETQYF
14 . TRBD1 TRBJ1-2 TRBV10-1 TGCGCCAGCAGTGACGGGACAGGAGCCCGAGGCTACACCTTC CASSDGTGARGYTF
17 . TRBD1 TRBJ1-2 TRBV9 TGTGCCAGCAGCTCAAGGACAGGGAGAAGGGCTAACTATGGCTACACCTTC CASSSRTGRRANYGYTF
15 . . TRBJ1-3 TRBV3-1/TRBV3-2 TGTGCCAGCAGCCATGGGGCGAATCAGGGAAACACCATATATTTT CASSHGANQGNTIYF
17 . . TRBJ1-6 TRBV2 TGTGCCAGCAGCGGAACAGGGACGAGCTCCTATAATTCACCCCTCCACTTT CASSGTGTSSYNSPLHF
14 few . TRBJ2-2 TRBV30 TGTGCCTGGGGTGTCGGACTGAACACCGGGGAGCTGTTTTTT CAWGVGLNTGELFF
13 once . TRBJ2-7 TRBV6-5 TGTGCCGCGGGGAGGGGGTTGCCTGGAGAGCAGTACTTC CAAGRGLPGEQYF
17 . TRBD2 TRBJ2-4 TRBV14 TGTGCCAGCAGCCAAGGGCGAGCGGGAGAATCCAAAAACATTCAGTACTTC CASSQGRAGESKNIQYF
15 few TRBD2 TRBJ2-1 TRBV3-1/TRBV3-2 TGTGCCAGCAGAGCGGGACTCACTTCCTACAATGAGCAGTTCTTC CASRAGLTSYNEQFF
15 . . TRBJ1-5 TRBV7-9 TGTGCCAGCAGCGACATAGGAGGGCGTAATCAGCCCCAGCATTTT CASSDIGGRNQPQHF
16 . . TRBJ1-3 TRBV3-1/TRBV3-2 TGTGCCAGCAGCCCCCTGGGGGGGATCTCTGGAAACACCATATATTTT CASSPLGGISGNTIYF
12 . TRBD1 TRBJ1-1 TRBV30 TGTGCCTGGAGTCTTTCCGGGACAGGGCGTCTCTTT CAWSLSGTGRLF
13 . . TRBJ2-1 TRBV7-2 TGTGCCAGCAGTCGTCTTACCTACAATGAGCAGTTCTTC CASSRLTYNEQFF
15 . . TRBJ1-2 TRBV9 TGTGCCAGCAGCGTAGATTTGACACCCCTATATGGCTACACCTTC CASSVDLTPLYGYTF
15 . TRBD1 TRBJ1-5 TRBV19 TGTGCCAGTAGTCGCCGGGACAGGAACAATCAGCCCCAGCATTTT CASSRRDRNNQPQHF
14 . TRBD1 TRBJ1-1 TRBV6-5 TGTGCCAGCAGCTCAGGGGGCGCGGCCACTGAAGCTTTCTTT CASSSGGAATEAFF
15 . TRBD1 TRBJ1-2 TRBV18 TGTGCCAGCTCACCAGGACAGGCCACCAGGGGTGGCTACACCTTC CASSPGQATRGGYTF
11 . . TRBJ1-2 TRBV11-2 TGTGCCAGCAGCCCGGGGGGAGGCTACACCTTC CASSPGGGYTF
16 once TRBD1 TRBJ2-7 TRBV7-2 TGTGCCAGCAGCTTAGGCGGACAGGGCCTGACCTACGAGCAGTACTTC CASSLGGQGLTYEQYF